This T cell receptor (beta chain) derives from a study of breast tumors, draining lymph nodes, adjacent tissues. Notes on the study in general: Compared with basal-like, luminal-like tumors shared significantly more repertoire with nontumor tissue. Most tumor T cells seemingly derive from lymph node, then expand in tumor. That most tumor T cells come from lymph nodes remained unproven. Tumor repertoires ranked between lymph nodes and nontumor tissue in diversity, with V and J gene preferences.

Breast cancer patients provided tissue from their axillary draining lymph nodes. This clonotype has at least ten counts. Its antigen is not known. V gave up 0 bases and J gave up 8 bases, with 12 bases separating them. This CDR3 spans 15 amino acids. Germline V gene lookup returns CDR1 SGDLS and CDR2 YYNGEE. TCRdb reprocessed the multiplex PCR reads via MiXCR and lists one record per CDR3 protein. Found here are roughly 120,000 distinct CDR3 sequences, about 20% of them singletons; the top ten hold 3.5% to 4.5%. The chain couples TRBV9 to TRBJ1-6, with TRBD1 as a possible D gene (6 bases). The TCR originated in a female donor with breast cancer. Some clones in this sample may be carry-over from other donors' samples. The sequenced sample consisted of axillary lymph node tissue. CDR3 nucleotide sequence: TGTGCCAGCAGCGTAGAGGGGGGGCTCGATTCACCCCTCCACTTT. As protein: CASSVEGGLDSPLHF. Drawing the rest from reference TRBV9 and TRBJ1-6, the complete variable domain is DSGVTQTPKHLITATGQRVTLRCSPRSGDLSVYWYQQSLDQGLQFLIQYYNGEERAKGNILERFSAQQFPDLHSELNLSSLELGDSALYFCASSVEGGLDSPLHFGNGTRLTVT.